The following is a T cell receptor (beta chain) sequence with its context. The CDR3 has 15 amino acids. The J segment lost 7 bases and the V segment lost 6 bases, leaving 6 bases of the junction unmatched. Germline assignment: CDR1 SNHLY and CDR2 FYNNEI. The method was immunoSEQ multiplex PCR; TCRdb's version includes in-frame clones alone and lacks a portion of them. The data contain some 140,000 clones, nearly 80% of them singletons. The sample comes from a study of blood T cell repertoires in COVID-19. Study as a whole: Acute and convalescent COVID-19 samples came from the United States, Italy and Spain. T cells, B-cell-depleted T cells, or PBMCs supplied cDNA or gDNA.

The chain uses TRBV2 and TRBJ1-6; 10 bases agree with TRBD1. The specimen sequenced was peripheral blood. The sequence came from a man older than 75 with acute or convalescent COVID-19. The CDR3 DNA reads TGTGCCAGCAGGCCCGGACAGGGGGTAAATTCACCCCTCCACTTT. The encoded protein is CASRPGQGVNSPLHF. Combining the CDR3 with reference TRBV2 and TRBJ1-6 gives the whole variable domain EPEVTQTPSHQVTQMGQEVILRCVPISNHLYFYWYRQILGQKVEFLVSFYNNEISEKSEIFDDQFSVERPDGSNFTLKIRSTKLEDSAMYFCASRPGQGVNSPLHFGNGTRLTVT.